The following is a T cell receptor beta chain sequence with its context. Building of the TCR beta libraries involved iRepertoire HTBI primers and Arm-PCR of CDR3 regions. In the study's own analysis: Spanning all samples, the identified segments comprised some 66 TRBV and some 14 TRBJ. A single record per CDR3 protein comes from TCRdb applying MiXCR to the multiplex PCR reads. For this entry, the V and J calls and clone size follow TCRdb and not the study's own pipeline. The sample has over 450,000 distinct CDR3 sequences; 20% to 25% are singletons. The data originate from a study of regulatory T cells in long-lasting Graves disease. As to time point: persistent/refractory GD, antithyroid drugs over 5 years with positive TRAb. Making the TCR library involved RNA that had been extracted from PBMCs. From germline, CDR1 is MNHNS and CDR2 SASEGT. Germline trimming cut 7 bases from V and 0 bases from J; bases unmatched to any gene: 7. This CDR3 contains 15 residues.

Sequencing was performed on peripheral blood mononuclear cells (PBMCs), taken when the disease was refractory, from a patient treated with antithyroid drugs. This chain connects TRBV6-1 to TRBJ2-7; 9 nucleotides line up with TRBD1. This receptor was taken from a female donor with Graves disease. CDR3 protein: CASISGTGTSYEQYF. The CDR3 coding sequence is TGTGCCAGCATATCCGGGACAGGGACCTCCTACGAGCAGTACTTC.